A selection of T cell receptor beta chains follows, all from one sample in a study of CD8+ T cells in alopecia areata. Method: immunoSEQ multiplex PCR; TCRdb's copy keeps in-frame clones and lacks some. The sample lists about 140,000 clones, around 82% occurring once. The material sequenced was CD8+ T cells sorted from blood, taken at week 4, from a patient treated with tofacitinib. All receptors derive from a human donor with alopecia areata. CDR3s include the opening cysteine and the closing phenylalanine or tryptophan. A D gene is named only where the DNA matches it firmly. Size values are once, few and many counts, or a class for expanded clones, and some rows have none.

d_call j_call clone_size v_call cdr3_nt cdr3_aa
TRBD1 TRBJ1-5 once TRBV27 TGTGCCAGCAGTTTACTAGGACAGGGCGGTCAGCCCCAGCATTTT CASSLLGQGGQPQHF
NA TRBJ1-1 NA TRBV7-9 TGTGCCAGCAGCGCCTTGTCTGGTGCTGAAGCTTTCTTT CASSALSGAEAFF
TRBD1 TRBJ1-1 once TRBV30 TGTGCCTGGGGACAGGGATCGGCTGAAGCTTTCTTT CAWGQGSAEAFF
NA TRBJ2-5 NA TRBV14 TGTGCCAGCAGCCACGGACTCAGGGGTCAAGAGACCCAGTACTTC CASSHGLRGQETQYF
NA TRBJ2-1 NA TRBV7-9 TGTGCCAGCAGCCCGAGGCGGAGGACGGACAATGAGCAGTTCTTC CASSPRRRTDNEQFF
TRBD1 TRBJ2-1 few TRBV5-6 TGTGCCAGCAGCTTTGGACAGGGCCCCTACAATGAGCAGTTCTTC CASSFGQGPYNEQFF
TRBD2 TRBJ2-3 NA TRBV7-2 TGTGCCAGCAGCGCCAGGACTAGCGGCGTGGGTTTGGATACGCAGTATTTT CASSARTSGVGLDTQYF
TRBD1 TRBJ2-7 few TRBV7-2 TGTGCCAGCAGCTTAGGCAGGGGGCGCTACGAGCAGTACTTC CASSLGRGRYEQYF
NA TRBJ1-1 NA TRBV27 TGTGCCAGCAGTTTATTTTCAGGGGTTGGCACTGAAGCTTTCTTT CASSLFSGVGTEAFF
TRBD2 TRBJ2-1 few TRBV7-8 TGTGCCAGCAGCGTACCAGTGGACGGGACTAGCGGCTACAATGAGCAGTTCTTC CASSVPVDGTSGYNEQFF
NA TRBJ2-1 NA TRBV5-8 TGTGCCAGCAGCTTGGCGGGGGGCCAGTACAATGAGCAGTTCTTC CASSLAGGQYNEQFF
NA TRBJ2-3 NA TRBV7-2 TGTGCCAGCAGCCCCTCGGGGTCAGTCACAGATACGCAGTATTTT CASSPSGSVTDTQYF
TRBD1 TRBJ2-1 once TRBV6-5 TGTGCCAGCAGTTACGCGGGGACAGGTGATGAGCAGTTCTTC CASSYAGTGDEQFF
TRBD2 TRBJ2-7 NA TRBV7-9 TGTGCCAGCAGCGTTAGCGGGGACCTCGTGGGGTACGAGCAGTACTTC CASSVSGDLVGYEQYF
TRBD1 TRBJ2-7 NA TRBV18 TGTGCCAGCTCACCACCGGACAGGCGAATCTACGAGCAGTACTTC CASSPPDRRIYEQYF
NA TRBJ1-1 NA TRBV6-6 TGTGCCAGCAGTTACAATCGGGTGAACACTGAAGCTTTCTTT CASSYNRVNTEAFF
NA TRBJ1-1 NA TRBV5-1 TGCGCCAGCAGCTTGGGGGCAGGGGCTGAAGCTTTCTTT CASSLGAGAEAFF
NA TRBJ1-2 NA TRBV29-1 TGCAGCGTTGAAGATATGGGGCGTGGCTACACCTTC CSVEDMGRGYTF
NA TRBJ2-1 NA TRBV7-7 TGTGCTAGCAGCCCAGATGGGAATGAGCAGTTCTTC CASSPDGNEQFF
NA TRBJ2-7 NA TRBV9 TGTGCCAGCAGCGTCGGGGAAGGCTACGAGCAGTACTTC CASSVGEGYEQYF
TRBD2 TRBJ2-7 NA TRBV4-1 TGCGCCAGCAGCCAAGCCGCGGGGGGGAAATACGAGCAGTACTTC CASSQAAGGKYEQYF
NA TRBJ1-5 few TRBV29-1 TGCAGCGTCGGGGGGGTATCGGGCAATCAGCCCCAGCATTTT CSVGGVSGNQPQHF
TRBD1 TRBJ2-3 NA TRBV30 TGTGCCTGGAGTGAGGACAGGCTTCGCACAGATACGCAGTATTTT CAWSEDRLRTDTQYF
TRBD1 TRBJ2-7 NA TRBV2 TGTGCCAGCAGTTTCGGACAGGCCTCCTACGAGCAGTACTTC CASSFGQASYEQYF
NA TRBJ2-1 NA TRBV7-9 TGTGCCATCACTGAAGGGGGGCTCTACAATGAGCAGTTCTTC CAITEGGLYNEQFF
NA TRBJ2-1 NA TRBV4-1 TGCGCCAGCAGCCAAGTCAGACTAGAACTTGTAGATGAGCAGTTCTTC CASSQVRLELVDEQFF
NA TRBJ2-7 NA TRBV6-5 TGTGCCAGCAGTTCGGAAACAGGGCACGAGCAGTACTTC CASSSETGHEQYF
NA TRBJ1-1 NA TRBV19 TGTGCCACCGCCGGGACCTCAAACACTGAAGCTTTCTTT CATAGTSNTEAFF
NA TRBJ1-1 once TRBV29-1 TGCAGCGTTGAGGTGGGGGCCTTGAACACTGAAGCTTTCTTT CSVEVGALNTEAFF
TRBD1 TRBJ1-2 NA TRBV5-4 TGTGCCAGCAGCCGAGGGACAGAAGATGGCTACACCTTC CASSRGTEDGYTF
NA TRBJ1-1 NA TRBV25-1 TGTGCCAGCAGTGAATGGGGGGCTTATACTGAAGCTTTCTTT CASSEWGAYTEAFF
TRBD1 TRBJ2-7 NA TRBV9 TGTGCCAGCAGCGGCCCTACAGGGGGCACCGAGCAGTACTTC CASSGPTGGTEQYF
NA TRBJ1-3 NA TRBV7-9 TGTGCCAGTAGCTACCCGGTCACAGGAGACTCTGGAAACACCATATATTTT CASSYPVTGDSGNTIYF
TRBD1 TRBJ1-2 once TRBV5-6 TGTGCCAGCAGCTTGACAGGGGTCTATGGCTACACCTTC CASSLTGVYGYTF
NA TRBJ2-1 NA TRBV27 TGTGCCAGCAATCATAGGGGTTACAATGAGCAGTTCTTC CASNHRGYNEQFF
NA TRBJ1-2 NA TRBV29-1 TGCAGCGTTGCAGGGAATTATGGCTACACCTTC CSVAGNYGYTF
NA TRBJ1-6 few TRBV6-1 TGTGCCAGCAGTGAAACTGCCGGGAATGGGGATTCACCCCTCCACTTT CASSETAGNGDSPLHF
TRBD2 TRBJ2-3 NA TRBV10-3 TGTGCCATCAGTGAGTCGATAGGGACTAGCGGGGCGGATACGCAGTATTTT CAISESIGTSGADTQYF
NA TRBJ2-1 NA TRBV6-5 TGTGCCAGCAGCTGGACAGAGGACTACAATGAGCAGTTCTTC CASSWTEDYNEQFF
TRBD2 TRBJ2-3 NA TRBV29-1 TGCAGCGCCACGAGTTTCAGTTCTAGCGGGGGGCGGGATACGCAGTATTTT CSATSFSSSGGRDTQYF
TRBD1 TRBJ1-1 NA TRBV7-9 TGTGCCACCAAAGCCGGGGGACAGGGGAGATCTGAAGCTTTCTTT CATKAGGQGRSEAFF
TRBD1 TRBJ2-7 NA TRBV27 TGTGCCAGCAGCCTCCGGGACAGTACCTACGAGCAGTACTTC CASSLRDSTYEQYF
TRBD1 TRBJ1-1 once TRBV6-5 TGTGCCAGCAGTCCTGACAGGGACACTGAAGCTTTCTTT CASSPDRDTEAFF
NA TRBJ2-7 NA TRBV14 TGTGCCAGCAGCCAAGTTTCAGGGAGCTACGAGCAGTACTTC CASSQVSGSYEQYF
NA TRBJ2-3 once TRBV5-6 TGTGCCAGCAGTCCCAGACCCGAATCAGATACGCAGTATTTT CASSPRPESDTQYF
NA TRBJ2-3 NA TRBV10-3 TGTGCCATCAGCCAGACAAGAACAGATACGCAGTATTTT CAISQTRTDTQYF
NA TRBJ2-2 NA TRBV6-5 TGTGCCAGCAGTTACTCGAGGGTCCGGGGGGAGCTGTTTTTT CASSYSRVRGELFF
TRBD2 TRBJ2-7 NA TRBV6-5 TGTGCCAGCAGTTACTCTGCTAGCGGGGGGACCTACGAGCAGTACTTC CASSYSASGGTYEQYF
NA TRBJ2-2 NA TRBV7-9 TGTGCCAGCAGCATCTCCGACGGGGACACCCACACCGGGGAGCTGTTTTTT CASSISDGDTHTGELFF
NA TRBJ2-3 NA TRBV19 TGTGCCAGTATTGGCGGGGTGAGCACAGATACGCAGTATTTT CASIGGVSTDTQYF
TRBD1 TRBJ2-7 NA TRBV27 TGTGCCAGCAGCCATGGGATAGGGACAGCCTCCTACGAGCAGTACTTC CASSHGIGTASYEQYF
TRBD2 TRBJ2-7 NA TRBV15 TGTGCCACCAGCAGAGATCGGGAGGACGAGCAGTACTTC CATSRDREDEQYF
TRBD2 TRBJ2-7 NA TRBV7-2 TGTGCCAGCAGCTTAACCCCGGGGGGGGTCGAGCAGTACTTC CASSLTPGGVEQYF
NA TRBJ2-4 NA TRBV5-6 TGTGCCAGCAGCTTGGGCTCACCTCGGGGCAAAAACATTCAGTACTTC CASSLGSPRGKNIQYF